This TCR beta chain was recorded in a study of T cell changes during pregnancy in multiple sclerosis. Per germline, CDR1 WSHSY and CDR2 SAAADI. This CDR3 region has 17 residues. Trimming left V 0 bases short and J 6 bases short, with 15 bases between. The protocol was immunoSEQ multiplex PCR, while the TCRdb copy is restricted to in-frame clones and leaves out a portion. The sample lists under 50,000 clones, about 90% occurring once. The sequence derives from a female donor in good health, enrolled as a control in a pregnancy study. This rearrangement joins TRBV10-2 to TRBJ1-6; no definite D call. The sample was peripheral blood, taken in the first trimester of pregnancy. The CDR3 DNA reads as TGCGCCAGCAGTGAGTCCTCTGGCAGTCCCGTTAATTCACCCCTCCACTTT. It specifies CASSESSGSPVNSPLHF.